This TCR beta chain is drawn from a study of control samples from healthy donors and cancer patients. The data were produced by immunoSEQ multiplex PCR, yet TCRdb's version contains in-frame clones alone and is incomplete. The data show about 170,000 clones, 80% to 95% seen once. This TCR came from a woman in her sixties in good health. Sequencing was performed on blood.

For the CDR3, the DNA is TGTGCCAGCAGCGCCCAGGGTTGGTTTAGCACAGATACGCAGTATTTT. It is translated as CASSAQGWFSTDTQYF. The chain employs TRBV11-1 and TRBJ2-3; D is possibly TRBD1 (5 bases). Trimming left V 5 bases short and J 0 bases short, with 15 bases between. This CDR3 has 16 amino acids. The germline V gene has CDR1 SGHAT and CDR2 FQDESV (reference sequence).